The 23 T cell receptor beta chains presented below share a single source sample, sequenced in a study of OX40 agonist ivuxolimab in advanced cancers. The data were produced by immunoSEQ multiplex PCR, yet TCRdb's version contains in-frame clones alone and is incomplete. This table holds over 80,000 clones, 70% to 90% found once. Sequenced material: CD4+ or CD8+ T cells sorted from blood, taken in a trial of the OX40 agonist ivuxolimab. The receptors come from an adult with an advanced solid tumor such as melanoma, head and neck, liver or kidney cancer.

CDR3 sequence (DNA): TGTGCTAGTGGTTTGGGACTAGCGGGGGGCCGGGCCTACAATGAGCAGTTCTTC. Protein product: CASGLGLAGGRAYNEQFF. This chain connects TRBV12-5 to TRBJ2-1; 13 bases fit TRBD2. Germline CDR1 is LGHNT and CDR2 is FRNRAP. Unmatched junction bases numbered 5, after V lost 1 base and J lost 2 bases. This CDR3 has 18 residues.

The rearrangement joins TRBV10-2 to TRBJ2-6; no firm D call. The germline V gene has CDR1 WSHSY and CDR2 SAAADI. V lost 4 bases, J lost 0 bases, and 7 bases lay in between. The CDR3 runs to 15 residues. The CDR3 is CASSGKDSGANVLTF. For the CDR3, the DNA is TGCGCCAGCAGTGGGAAAGACTCTGGGGCCAACGTCCTGACTTTC.

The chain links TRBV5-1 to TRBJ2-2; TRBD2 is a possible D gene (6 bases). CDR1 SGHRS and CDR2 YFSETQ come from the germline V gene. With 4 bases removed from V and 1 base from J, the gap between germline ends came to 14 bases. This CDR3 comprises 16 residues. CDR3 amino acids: CASSPDAGRNTGELFF. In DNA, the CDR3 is TGCGCCAGCAGCCCGGATGCGGGAAGGAACACCGGGGAGCTGTTTTTT.

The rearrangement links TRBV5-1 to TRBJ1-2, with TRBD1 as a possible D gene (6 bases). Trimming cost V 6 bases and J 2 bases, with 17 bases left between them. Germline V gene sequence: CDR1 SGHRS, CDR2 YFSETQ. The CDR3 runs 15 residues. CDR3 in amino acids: CASTLGGQRNYGYTF. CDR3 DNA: TGCGCCAGCACTCTTGGGGGGCAGAGGAACTATGGCTACACCTTC.

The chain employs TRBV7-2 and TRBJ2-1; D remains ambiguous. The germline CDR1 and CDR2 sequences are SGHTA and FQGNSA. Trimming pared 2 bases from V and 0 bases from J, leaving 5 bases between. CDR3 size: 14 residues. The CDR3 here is CASSLRSSYNEQFF. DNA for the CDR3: TGTGCCAGCAGCTTACGAAGCTCCTACAATGAGCAGTTCTTC.

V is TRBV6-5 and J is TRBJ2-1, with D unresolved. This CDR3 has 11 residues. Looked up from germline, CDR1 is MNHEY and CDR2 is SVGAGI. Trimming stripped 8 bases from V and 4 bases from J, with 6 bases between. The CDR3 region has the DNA TGTGCCAGCCTGGGATACAATGAGCAGTTCTTC. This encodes CASLGYNEQFF.

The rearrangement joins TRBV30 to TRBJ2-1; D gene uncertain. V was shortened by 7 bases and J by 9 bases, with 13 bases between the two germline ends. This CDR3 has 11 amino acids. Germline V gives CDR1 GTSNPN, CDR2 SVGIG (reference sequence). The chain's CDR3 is CASRHLGEQFF. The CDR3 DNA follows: TGTGCCTCACGTCATCTAGGTGAGCAGTTCTTC.

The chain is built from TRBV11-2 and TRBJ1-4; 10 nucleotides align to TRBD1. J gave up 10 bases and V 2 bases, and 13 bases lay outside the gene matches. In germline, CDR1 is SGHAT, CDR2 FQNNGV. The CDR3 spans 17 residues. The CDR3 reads CASSLRSSGQGIGKLFF. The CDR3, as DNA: TGTGCCAGCAGCTTAAGATCATCGGGACAGGGGATTGGAAAACTGTTTTTT.

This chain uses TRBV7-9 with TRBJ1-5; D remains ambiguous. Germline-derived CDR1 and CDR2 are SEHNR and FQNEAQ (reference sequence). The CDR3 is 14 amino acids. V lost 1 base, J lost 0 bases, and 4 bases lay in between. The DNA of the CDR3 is TGTGCCAGCAGCTTAGATAATAGCAATCAGCCCCAGCATTTT. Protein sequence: CASSLDNSNQPQHF.

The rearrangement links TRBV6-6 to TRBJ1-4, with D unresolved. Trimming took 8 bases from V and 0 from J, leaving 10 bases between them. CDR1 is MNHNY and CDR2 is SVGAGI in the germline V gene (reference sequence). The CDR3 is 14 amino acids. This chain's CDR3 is CASGDVATNEKLFF. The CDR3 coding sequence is TGTGCCAGCGGTGATGTTGCAACTAATGAAAAACTGTTTTTT.

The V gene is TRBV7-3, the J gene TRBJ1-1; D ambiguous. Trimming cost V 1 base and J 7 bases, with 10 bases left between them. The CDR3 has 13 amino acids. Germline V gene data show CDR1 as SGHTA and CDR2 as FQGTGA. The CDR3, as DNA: TGTGCCAGCAGCTTAATAGGGTCAGGTGAAGCTTTCTTT. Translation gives CASSLIGSGEAFF.

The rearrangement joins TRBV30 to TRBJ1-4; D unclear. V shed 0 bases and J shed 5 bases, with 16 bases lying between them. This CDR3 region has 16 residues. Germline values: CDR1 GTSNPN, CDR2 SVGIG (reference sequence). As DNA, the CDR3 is TGTGCCTGGAGTGTATACTGGCCAGGCGTCAATGAAAAACTGTTTTTT. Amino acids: CAWSVYWPGVNEKLFF.

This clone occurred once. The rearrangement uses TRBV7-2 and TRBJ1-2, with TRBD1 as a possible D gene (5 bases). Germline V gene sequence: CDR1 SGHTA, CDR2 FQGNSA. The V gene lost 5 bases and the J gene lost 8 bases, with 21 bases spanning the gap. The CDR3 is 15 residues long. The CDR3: CASSRNIGTAAGYTF. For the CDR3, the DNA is TGTGCCAGCAGCCGAAATATAGGGACGGCCGCGGGCTACACCTTC.

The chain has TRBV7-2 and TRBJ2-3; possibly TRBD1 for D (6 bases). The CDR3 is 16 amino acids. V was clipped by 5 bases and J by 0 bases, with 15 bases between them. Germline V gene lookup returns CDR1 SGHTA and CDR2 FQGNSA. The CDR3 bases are TGTGCCAGCAGCCGCACAGGGCGGACTAGCACAGATACGCAGTATTTT. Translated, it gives CASSRTGRTSTDTQYF.

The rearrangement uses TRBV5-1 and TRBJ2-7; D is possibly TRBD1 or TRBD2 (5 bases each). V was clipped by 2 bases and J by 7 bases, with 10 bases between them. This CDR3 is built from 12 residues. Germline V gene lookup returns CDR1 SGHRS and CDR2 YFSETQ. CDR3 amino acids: CASSFTGGEQYF. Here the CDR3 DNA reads TGCGCCAGCAGCTTCACAGGCGGGGAGCAGTACTTC.

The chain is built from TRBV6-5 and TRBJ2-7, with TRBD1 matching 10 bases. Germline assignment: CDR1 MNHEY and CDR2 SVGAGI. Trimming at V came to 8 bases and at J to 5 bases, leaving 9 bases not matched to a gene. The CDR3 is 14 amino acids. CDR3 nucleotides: TGTGCCAGCCGGAGACAGGGGGCCGCCGACGAGCAGTACTTC. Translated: CASRRQGAADEQYF.

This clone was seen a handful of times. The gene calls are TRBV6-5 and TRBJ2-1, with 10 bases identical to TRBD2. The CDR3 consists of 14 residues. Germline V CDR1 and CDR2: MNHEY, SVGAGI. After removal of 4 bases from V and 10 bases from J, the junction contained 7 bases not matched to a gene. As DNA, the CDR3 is TGTGCCAGCAGTTCTACTAGCGGGATAAGGGAGCAGTTCTTC. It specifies CASSSTSGIREQFF.

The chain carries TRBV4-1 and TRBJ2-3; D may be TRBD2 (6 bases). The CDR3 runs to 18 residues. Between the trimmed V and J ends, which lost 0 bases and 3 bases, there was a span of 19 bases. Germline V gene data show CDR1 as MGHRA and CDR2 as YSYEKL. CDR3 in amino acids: CASSQDRATGGGTDTQYF. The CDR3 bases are TGCGCCAGCAGCCAAGATCGGGCCACTGGCGGAGGGACAGATACGCAGTATTTT.

CDR3 protein: CASSMIGGLNEKLFF. For the CDR3, the DNA is TGTGCCAGCAGTATGATAGGGGGCCTGAATGAAAAACTGTTTTTT. The chain is built from TRBV5-6 and TRBJ1-4, with 7 bases aligning to TRBD1. With V trimmed by 5 bases and J by 5 bases, 9 bases remained unmatched. The CDR3 extends over 15 amino acids. CDR1 and CDR2 (germline): SGHDT, YYEEEE.

The CDR3 region has the DNA TGCAGTGCTAGAGACCCGTATGGCTACACCTTC. This encodes CSARDPYGYTF. The chain links TRBV20-1 to TRBJ1-2; no reliable D call. Germline-derived CDR1 and CDR2 are DFQATT and SNEGSKA (reference sequence). Trimming removed 0 bases at V and 5 bases at J, with 4 bases between. The CDR3 extends over 11 amino acids.

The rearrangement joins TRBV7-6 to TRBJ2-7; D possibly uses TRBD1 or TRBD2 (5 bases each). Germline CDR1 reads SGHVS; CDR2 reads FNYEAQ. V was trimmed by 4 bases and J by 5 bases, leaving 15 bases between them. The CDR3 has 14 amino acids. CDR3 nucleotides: TGTGCCAGCAGCTCGGGACGAGTTAAGAACGAGCAGTACTTC. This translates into CASSSGRVKNEQYF.

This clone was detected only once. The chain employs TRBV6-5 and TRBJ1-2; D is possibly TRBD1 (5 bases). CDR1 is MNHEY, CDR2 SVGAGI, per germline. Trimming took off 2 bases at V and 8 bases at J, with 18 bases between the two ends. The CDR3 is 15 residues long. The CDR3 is CASSYDLWQGQGYTF. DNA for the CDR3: TGTGCCAGCAGTTACGACCTATGGCAGGGTCAGGGCTACACCTTC.

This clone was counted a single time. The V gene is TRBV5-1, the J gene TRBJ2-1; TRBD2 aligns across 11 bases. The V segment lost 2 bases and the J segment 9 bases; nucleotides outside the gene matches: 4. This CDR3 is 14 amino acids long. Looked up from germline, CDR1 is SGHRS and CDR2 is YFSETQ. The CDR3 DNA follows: TGCGCCAGCAGCTTAAGACTAGCGGGATCTGAGCAGTTCTTC. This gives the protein CASSLRLAGSEQFF.